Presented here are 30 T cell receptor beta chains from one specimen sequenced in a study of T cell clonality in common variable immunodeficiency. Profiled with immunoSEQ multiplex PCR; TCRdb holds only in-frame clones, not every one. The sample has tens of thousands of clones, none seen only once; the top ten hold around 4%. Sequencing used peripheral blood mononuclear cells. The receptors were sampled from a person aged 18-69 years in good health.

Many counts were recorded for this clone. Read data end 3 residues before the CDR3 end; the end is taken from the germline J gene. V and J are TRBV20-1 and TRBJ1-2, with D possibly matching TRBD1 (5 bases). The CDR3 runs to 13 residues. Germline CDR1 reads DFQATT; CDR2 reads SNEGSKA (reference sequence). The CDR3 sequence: CSARDPREKGYTF. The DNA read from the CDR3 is TGCAGTGCTAGAGATCCCAGGGAGAAAGGC.

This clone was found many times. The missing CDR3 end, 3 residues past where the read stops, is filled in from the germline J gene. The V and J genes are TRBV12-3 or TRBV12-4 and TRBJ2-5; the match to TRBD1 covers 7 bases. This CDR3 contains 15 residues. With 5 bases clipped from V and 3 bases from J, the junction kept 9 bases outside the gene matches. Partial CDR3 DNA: TGTGCCAGCAGTCCGTTCCCGGGACAGAAAGAGACC. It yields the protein CASSPFPGQKET. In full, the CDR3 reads CASSPFPGQKETQYF.

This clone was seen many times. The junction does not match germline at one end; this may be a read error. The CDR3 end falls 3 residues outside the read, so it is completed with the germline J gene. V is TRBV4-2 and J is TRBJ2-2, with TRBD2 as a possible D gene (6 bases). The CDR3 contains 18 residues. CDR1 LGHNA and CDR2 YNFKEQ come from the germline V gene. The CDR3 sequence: CASSQDRGSPKGTGELFF. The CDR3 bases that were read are TGCGCCAGCAGCCAAGATCGGGGGTCCCCTAAAGGCACCGGGGAG.

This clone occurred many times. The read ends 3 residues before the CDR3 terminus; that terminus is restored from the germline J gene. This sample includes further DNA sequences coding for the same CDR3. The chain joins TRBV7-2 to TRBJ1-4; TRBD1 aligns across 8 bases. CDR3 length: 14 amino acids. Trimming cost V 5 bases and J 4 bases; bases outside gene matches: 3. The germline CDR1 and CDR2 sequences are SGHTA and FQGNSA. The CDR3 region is CASSPDRGNEKLFF. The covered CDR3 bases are TGTGCCAGCAGCCCTGACAGGGGTAATGAAAAA.

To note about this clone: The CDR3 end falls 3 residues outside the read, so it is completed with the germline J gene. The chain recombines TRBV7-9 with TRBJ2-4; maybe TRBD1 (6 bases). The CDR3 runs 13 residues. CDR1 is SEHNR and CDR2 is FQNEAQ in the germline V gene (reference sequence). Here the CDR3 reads CASSPDRDNGQYF. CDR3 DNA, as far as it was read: TGTGCCAGCAGTCCAGACCGGGACAATGGT. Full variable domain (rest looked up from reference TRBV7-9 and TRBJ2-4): DTGVSQNPRHKITKRGQNVTFRCDPISEHNRLYWYRQTLGQGPEFLTYFQNEAQLEKSRLLSDRFSAERPKGSFSTLEIQRTEQGDSAMYLCASSPDRDNGQYFGAGTRLSVL.

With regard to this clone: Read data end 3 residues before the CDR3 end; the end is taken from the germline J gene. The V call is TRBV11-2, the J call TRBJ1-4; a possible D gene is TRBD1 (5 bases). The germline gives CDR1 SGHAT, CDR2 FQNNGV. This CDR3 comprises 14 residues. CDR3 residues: CASSPRAGNSPLFF. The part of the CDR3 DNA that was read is TGTGCCAGCAGCCCCCGAGCAGGGAATTCACCA.

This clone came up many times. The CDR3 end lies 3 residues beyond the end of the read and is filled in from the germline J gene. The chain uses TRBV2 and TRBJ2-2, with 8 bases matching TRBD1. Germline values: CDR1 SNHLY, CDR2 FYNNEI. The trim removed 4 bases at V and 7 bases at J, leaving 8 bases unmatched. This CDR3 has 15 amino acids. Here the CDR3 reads CASSADRVSDGELFF. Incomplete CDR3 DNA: TGTGCCAGCAGTGCGGACAGGGTGTCCGACGGGGAG. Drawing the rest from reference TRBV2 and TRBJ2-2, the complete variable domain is EPEVTQTPSHQVTQMGQEVILRCVPISNHLYFYWYRQILGQKVEFLVSFYNNEISEKSEIFDDQFSVERPDGSNFTLKIRSTKLEDSAMYFCASSADRVSDGELFFGEGSRLTVL.

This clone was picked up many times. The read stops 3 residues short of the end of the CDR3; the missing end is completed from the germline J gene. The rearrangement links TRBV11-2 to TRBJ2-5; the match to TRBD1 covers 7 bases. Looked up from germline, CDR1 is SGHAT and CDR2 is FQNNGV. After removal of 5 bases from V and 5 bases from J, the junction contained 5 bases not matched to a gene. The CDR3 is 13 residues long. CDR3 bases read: TGTGCCAGCAGCATGACAGGGTGGGAGACC. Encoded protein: CASSMTGWET. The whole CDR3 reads CASSMTGWETQYF.

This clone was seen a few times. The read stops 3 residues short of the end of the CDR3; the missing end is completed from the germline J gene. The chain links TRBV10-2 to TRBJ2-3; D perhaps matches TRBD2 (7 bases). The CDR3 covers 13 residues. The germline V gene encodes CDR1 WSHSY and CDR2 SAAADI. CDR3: CASTRGLGETQYF. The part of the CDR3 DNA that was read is TGCGCCAGCACGCGGGGGCTAGGGGAGACG.

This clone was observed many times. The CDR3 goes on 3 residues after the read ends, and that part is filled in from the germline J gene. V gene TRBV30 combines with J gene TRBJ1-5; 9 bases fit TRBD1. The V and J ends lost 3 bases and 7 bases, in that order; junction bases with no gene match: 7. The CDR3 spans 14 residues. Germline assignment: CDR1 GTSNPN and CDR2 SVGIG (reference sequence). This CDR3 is CAWSQGQGQQPQHF. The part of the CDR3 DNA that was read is TGTGCCTGGAGCCAGGGACAGGGTCAGCAGCCC.

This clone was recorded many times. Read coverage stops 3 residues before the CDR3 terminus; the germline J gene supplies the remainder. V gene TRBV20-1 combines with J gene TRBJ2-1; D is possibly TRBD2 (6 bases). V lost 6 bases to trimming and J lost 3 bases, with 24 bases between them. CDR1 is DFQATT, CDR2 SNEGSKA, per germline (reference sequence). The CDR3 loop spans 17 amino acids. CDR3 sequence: CSAPKGEALPIYNEQFF. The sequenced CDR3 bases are TGCAGTGCCCCTAAAGGGGAGGCCCTACCCATCTACAATGAG.

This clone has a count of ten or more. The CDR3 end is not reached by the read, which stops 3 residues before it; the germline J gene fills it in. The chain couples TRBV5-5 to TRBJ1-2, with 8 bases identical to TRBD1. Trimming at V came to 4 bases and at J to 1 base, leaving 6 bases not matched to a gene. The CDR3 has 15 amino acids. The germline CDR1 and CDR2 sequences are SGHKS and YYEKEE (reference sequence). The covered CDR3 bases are TGTGCCAGCAGCCCGCGACAGGGGCGTAACTATGGC. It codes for CASSPRQGRNYG. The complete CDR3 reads CASSPRQGRNYGYTF.

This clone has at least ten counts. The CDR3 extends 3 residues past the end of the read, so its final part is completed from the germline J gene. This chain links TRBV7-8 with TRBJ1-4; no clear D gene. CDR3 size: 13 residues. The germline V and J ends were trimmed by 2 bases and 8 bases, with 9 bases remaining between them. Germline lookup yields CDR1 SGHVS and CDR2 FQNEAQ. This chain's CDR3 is CASSLNQREKLFF. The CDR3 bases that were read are TGTGCCAGCAGCTTAAATCAACGGGAAAAA.

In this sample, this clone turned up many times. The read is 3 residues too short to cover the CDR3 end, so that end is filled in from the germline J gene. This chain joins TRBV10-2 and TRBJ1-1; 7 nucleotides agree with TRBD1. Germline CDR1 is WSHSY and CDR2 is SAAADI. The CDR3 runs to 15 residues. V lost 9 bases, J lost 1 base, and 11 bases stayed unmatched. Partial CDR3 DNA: TGCGCCAGTCACCCAGCGACAGGGTGGAACACTGAA. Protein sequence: CASHPATGWNTE. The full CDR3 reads CASHPATGWNTEAFF.

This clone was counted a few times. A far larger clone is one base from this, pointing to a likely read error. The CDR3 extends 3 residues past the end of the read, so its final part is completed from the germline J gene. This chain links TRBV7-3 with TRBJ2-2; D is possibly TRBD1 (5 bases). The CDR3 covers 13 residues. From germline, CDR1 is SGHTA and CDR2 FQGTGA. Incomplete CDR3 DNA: TGTGCCAGCAGCTCAGGGCCTAATGAAAAG. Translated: CASSSGPNEK. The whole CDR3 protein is CASSSGPNEKLFF.

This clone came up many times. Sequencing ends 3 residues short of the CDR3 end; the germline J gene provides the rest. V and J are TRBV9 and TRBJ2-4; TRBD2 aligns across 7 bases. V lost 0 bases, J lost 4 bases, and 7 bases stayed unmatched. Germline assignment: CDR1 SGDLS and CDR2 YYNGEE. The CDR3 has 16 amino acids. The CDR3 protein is CASSVGGGGVKNIQYF. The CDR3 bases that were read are TGTGCCAGCAGCGTAGGGGGGGGAGGAGTGAAAAACATT.

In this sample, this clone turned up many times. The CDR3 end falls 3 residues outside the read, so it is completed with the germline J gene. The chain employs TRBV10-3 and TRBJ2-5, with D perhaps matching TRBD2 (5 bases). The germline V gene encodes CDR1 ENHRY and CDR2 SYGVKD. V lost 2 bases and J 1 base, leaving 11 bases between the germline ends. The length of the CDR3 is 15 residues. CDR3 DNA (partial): TGTGCCATCAGTGAGAGCGGACGGCTCCAAGAGACC. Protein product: CAISESGRLQET. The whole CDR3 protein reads CAISESGRLQETQYF.

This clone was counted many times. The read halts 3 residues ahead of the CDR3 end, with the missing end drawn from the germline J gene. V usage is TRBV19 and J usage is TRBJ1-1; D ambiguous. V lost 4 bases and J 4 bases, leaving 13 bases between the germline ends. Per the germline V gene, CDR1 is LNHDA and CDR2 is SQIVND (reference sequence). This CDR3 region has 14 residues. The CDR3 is CASSSATTGTEAFF. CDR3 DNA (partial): TGTGCCAGTAGTAGTGCCACCACGGGCACTGAA.

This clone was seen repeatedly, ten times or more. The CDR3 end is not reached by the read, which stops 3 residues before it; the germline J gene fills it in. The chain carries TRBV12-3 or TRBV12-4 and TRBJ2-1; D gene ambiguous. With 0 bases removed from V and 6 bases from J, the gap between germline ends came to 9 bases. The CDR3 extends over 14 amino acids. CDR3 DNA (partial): TGTGCCAGCAGTTTAGCGGTAGCTCTCAATGAG. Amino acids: CASSLAVALNE. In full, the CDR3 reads CASSLAVALNEQFF.

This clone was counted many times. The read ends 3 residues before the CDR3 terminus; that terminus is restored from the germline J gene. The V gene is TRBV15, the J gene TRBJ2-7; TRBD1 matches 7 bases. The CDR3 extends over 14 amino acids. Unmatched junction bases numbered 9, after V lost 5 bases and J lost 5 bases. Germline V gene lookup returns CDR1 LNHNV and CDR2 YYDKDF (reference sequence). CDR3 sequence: CATSPRQGENEQYF. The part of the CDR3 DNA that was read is TGTGCCACCAGCCCACGTCAGGGGGAGAACGAG. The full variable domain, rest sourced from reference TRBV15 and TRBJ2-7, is DAMVIQNPRYQVTQFGKPVTLSCSQTLNHNVMYWYQQKSSQAPKLLFHYYDKDFNNEADTPDNFQSRRPNTSFCFLDIRSPGLGDTAMYLCATSPRQGENEQYFGPGTRLTVT.

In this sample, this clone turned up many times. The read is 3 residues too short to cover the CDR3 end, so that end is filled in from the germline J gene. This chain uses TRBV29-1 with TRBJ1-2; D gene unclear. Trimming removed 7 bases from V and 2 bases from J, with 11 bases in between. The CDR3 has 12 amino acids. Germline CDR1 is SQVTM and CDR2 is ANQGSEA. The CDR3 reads CSALAGNYGYTF. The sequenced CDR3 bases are TGCAGCGCCCTCGCGGGGAACTATGGC.

The CDR3 is CASSDTILGGYGQYF. CDR3 DNA (partial): TGTGCCAGCAGTGATACGATCCTTGGGGGCTATGGT. The rearrangement uses TRBV2 and TRBJ2-4, with D possibly being TRBD1 (6 bases). The sequenced fragment ends 3 residues before the CDR3 boundary, so the rest is inferred from the germline J gene. The CDR3 length is 15 residues. Germline-derived CDR1 and CDR2 are SNHLY and FYNNEI.

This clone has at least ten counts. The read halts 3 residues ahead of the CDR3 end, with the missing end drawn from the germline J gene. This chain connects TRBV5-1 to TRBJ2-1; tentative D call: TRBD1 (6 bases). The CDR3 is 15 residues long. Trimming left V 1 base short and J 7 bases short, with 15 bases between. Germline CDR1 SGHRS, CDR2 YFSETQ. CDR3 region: CASSLLMVGGNEQFF. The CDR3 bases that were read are TGCGCCAGCAGCTTGTTGATGGTAGGGGGTAATGAG.

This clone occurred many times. CDR3 bases read: TGTGCCATCAGTTCCCTTAGGGGAGTCTACGAG. Translated: CAISSLRGVYE. The entire CDR3 is CAISSLRGVYEQYF. The chain recombines TRBV10-3 with TRBJ2-7, with D possibly called TRBD1 or TRBD2 (5 bases each). Sequencing ends 3 residues short of the CDR3 end; the germline J gene provides the rest. V lost 5 bases, J lost 3 bases, and 14 bases lay in between. The CDR3 sequence is 14 residues long. Per the germline V gene, CDR1 is ENHRY and CDR2 is SYGVKD.

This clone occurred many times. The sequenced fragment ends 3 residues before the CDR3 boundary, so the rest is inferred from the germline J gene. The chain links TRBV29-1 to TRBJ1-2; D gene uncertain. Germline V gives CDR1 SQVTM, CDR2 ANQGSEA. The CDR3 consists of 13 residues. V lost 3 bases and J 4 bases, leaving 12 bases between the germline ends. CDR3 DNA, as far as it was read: TGCAGCGTTGAGCGTCTTAATTCCTATGGC. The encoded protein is CSVERLNSYG. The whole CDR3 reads CSVERLNSYGYTF.

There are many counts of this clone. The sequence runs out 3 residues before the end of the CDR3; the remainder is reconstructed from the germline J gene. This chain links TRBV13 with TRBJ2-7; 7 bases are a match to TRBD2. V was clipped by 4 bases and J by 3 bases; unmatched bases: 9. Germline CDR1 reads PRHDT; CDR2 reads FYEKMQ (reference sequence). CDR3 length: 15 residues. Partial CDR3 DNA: TGTGCCAGCAGCTCGCCTAGCGGCCCCTTCTACGAG. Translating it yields CASSSPSGPFYE. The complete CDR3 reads CASSSPSGPFYEQYF. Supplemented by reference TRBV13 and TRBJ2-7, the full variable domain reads AAGVIQSPRHLIKEKRETATLKCYPIPRHDTVYWYQQGPGQDPQFLISFYEKMQSDKGSIPDRFSAQQFSDYHSELNMSSLELGDSALYFCASSSPSGPFYEQYFGPGTRLTVT.

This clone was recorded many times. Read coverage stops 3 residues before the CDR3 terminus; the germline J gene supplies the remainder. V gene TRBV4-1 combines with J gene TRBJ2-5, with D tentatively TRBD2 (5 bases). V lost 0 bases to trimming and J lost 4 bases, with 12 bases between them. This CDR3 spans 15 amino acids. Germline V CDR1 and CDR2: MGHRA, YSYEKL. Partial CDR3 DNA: TGCGCCAGCAGCCAAGATTCCCTAGCCCCAGAGACC. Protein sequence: CASSQDSLAPET. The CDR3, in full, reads CASSQDSLAPETQYF.

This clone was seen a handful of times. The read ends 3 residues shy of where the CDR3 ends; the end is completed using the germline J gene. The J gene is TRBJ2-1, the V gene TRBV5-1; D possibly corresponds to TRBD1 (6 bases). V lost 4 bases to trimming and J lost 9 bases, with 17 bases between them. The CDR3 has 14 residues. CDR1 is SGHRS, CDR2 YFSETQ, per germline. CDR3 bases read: TGCGCCAGCAGCACCATAAGGACAGCCCGTGAG. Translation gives CASSTIRTARE. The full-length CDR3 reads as CASSTIRTAREQFF.

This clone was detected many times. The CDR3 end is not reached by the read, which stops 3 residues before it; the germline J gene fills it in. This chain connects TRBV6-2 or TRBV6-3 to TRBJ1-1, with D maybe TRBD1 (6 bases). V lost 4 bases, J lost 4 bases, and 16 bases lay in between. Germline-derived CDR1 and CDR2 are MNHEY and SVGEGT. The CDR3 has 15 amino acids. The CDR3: CASSSARGKGTEAFF. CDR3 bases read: TGTGCCAGCAGTTCCGCCAGGGGTAAAGGCACTGAA.

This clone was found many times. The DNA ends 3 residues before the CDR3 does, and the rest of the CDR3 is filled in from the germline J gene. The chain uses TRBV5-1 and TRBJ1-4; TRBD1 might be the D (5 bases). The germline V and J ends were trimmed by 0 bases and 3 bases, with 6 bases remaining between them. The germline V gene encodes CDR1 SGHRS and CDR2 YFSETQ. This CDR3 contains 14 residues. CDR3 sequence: CASSLGGANEKLFF. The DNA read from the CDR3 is TGCGCCAGCAGCTTGGGGGGGGCTAATGAAAAA.